This T cell receptor (beta chain) is from a study of cytomegalovirus exposure and HLA in healthy donors. As for the study in general: Genotyping showed roughly 83% of over 350 donors falling in the Caucasian-associated ancestry cluster.

For this clone: Its matching antigen is unknown.

Study outcomes and limitations: In an earlier analysis, productive rearrangement rates for most beta V segments clustered near 87% or 30%. A reported reduction in N-insertions relative to the approximately 670-donor mean was seen in an Asian-associated ancestry cluster in a later analysis.

PCR was performed using 60 Vbeta and 13 Jbeta primers. As processed by the authors: Among the unique TCR beta chains that a later analysis counted, some 73 million in all, about 10 million were shared. Sequencing used immunoSEQ multiplex PCR; TCRdb keeps in-frame clones, though not all of them. Clonal size and the V and J genes are those of that table, whereas D and trimming came from the DNA. The sample yields around 130,000 clones, 60% to 85% seen once. The CDR3 is made up of 17 amino acids. In germline, CDR1 is GTSNPN, CDR2 SVGIG (reference sequence). V trimming: 2 bases; J trimming: 4 bases; junction bases outside the gene matches: 12.

This chain uses TRBV30 with TRBJ1-4; 8 bases align to TRBD1. The TCR comes from a woman aged 40 to 50 in good health and CMV-seropositive. Sequencing was performed on PBMCs. CDR3 residues: CAWSRTGPITFNEKLFF. The CDR3 coding sequence is TGTGCCTGGAGTAGGACAGGGCCCATCACCTTTAATGAAAAACTGTTTTTT.